This TCR beta chain stems from a study of shared clonotypes between healthy human individuals (dated by TCRdb to about 2020). Regarding the research as a whole: The cohort included three men and two women between 18 and 49 years of age. To estimate repertoire size and how much clonotypes are shared between individuals, the study performed deep sequencing of blood TCR repertoires from a handful of healthy adults. For each donor, CD4 naive and CD4 memory were each run on three plates, CD8 naive on two plates, and CD8 memory on one plate. To increase sequencing depth and limit assay-specific biases, TCR repertoire library preparation and sequencing were carried out by different laboratories using diverse techniques. Leukapheresis yielded between about 0.94 and 9.5 billion PBMCs per donor. On the study overall, not on this receptor specifically: Roughly 5% of naive CD4, more than 3% of naive CD8, around 2.3% of memory CD4, and about 0.4% of memory CD8 clonotypes were shared across several donors. Rarefaction of sorted-subset datasets indicated incomplete sequencing despite the large sequencing depth. Compared with non-shared clonotypes, the clonotypes found in all four sorted-subset donors had higher generation probabilities. Sampling was restricted to blood, and TCR repertoires in tissue are likely to differ from TCR repertoires in blood. Based on pairwise subsampling, the degree of clonotype sharing among donors was expected to be affected by sequencing depth. The small number of donors limited the genetic and exposure-history diversity represented. Larger estimated clonotype richness was generally found for naive subsets than for memory subsets.

Using the deep immunoSEQ assay, TCR CDR3 regions were amplified from genomic DNA by multiplex PCR. Extracted genomic DNA from each cell subset was distributed evenly across all wells of several immunoSEQ 96-well plates, and each plate was treated as a replicate. For sorted subsets, about 220 ng of genomic DNA, equivalent to some 33,000 T cell genomes, went into each replicate PCR. The purified libraries were quantified using a Qubit 3.0 fluorometer, sized with a Bioanalyzer 2100, and then quantified again using the KAPA Library Quantification kit. Each immunoSEQ 96-well plate was sequenced on its own single-read 150-cycle Illumina NextSeq 550 flow cell. In the source study's methods: Because the immunoSEQ output held only junctional sequences and lacked quality scores, the filtering could not match the filtering applied to full-length reads. Sequences were annotated with PyIR, a Python wrapper for IgBLAST v1.9, and V/J genes and CDR3 were assigned using IMGT germline references. Any read was removed if the V/J assignment was weak (E-value above 1e-6), the CDR3 was missing, or the read contained stop codons, out-of-frame junctions, or ambiguous translated residues. V3J clonotypes were defined as sequences sharing an identical inferred V gene, J gene, and CDR3 amino acid sequence. The percentage overlap between two repertoires was calculated by dividing the number of shared unique clonotypes by the size of the smaller repertoire. Richness of each repertoire was evaluated using RTK rarefaction, the Chao1 estimator, and Recon v2.1 estimates of unobserved clonotypes. OLGA was used to compute generation probabilities for all TCRbeta clonotypes that the gDNA method yielded from four donors. Held by TCRdb, this immuneACCESS table contains in-frame sequences only and omits some clones. Under half of the omission traces to an unresolved V gene where checked; the cause of the rest is unknown. That table gives V, J and clone size, and the DNA gave D and trimming. The sample data list about 700,000 clones, and about 90% of these were observed just once. Approximately 24% of the sample belongs to the ten largest clones.

After removal of 5 bases from V and 5 bases from J, the junction retains 7 bases not matched to a gene. The CDR3 contains 15 residues, cysteine and phenylalanine counted. Only the CDR3 part of the read is kept: 45 bases, read in frame from the first base. Based on the germline V gene, the CDR1 and CDR2 sequences are MNHEY and SVGAGI. For the CD8 naive samples, CD45RO-negative cells were positively selected for CCR7, yielding a CD45RA+CCR7+ population from which TemRA cells were excluded. The donors were healthy, HIV-negative adults with no recently reported acute infections or vaccinations. Every donor was a Caucasian adult living in Nashville, Tennessee, USA. Blood was obtained by leukapheresis, after which PBMCs were separated by Ficoll-Histopaque density gradient centrifugation and cryopreserved in liquid nitrogen vapor phase. Purity and quantity of every magnetically sorted T cell population were checked by analytical flow cytometry. Each sorted fraction had its genomic DNA isolated and then quantified by UV absorbance on a Nanodrop 2000c.

On this clone itself: Its antigen is still unknown. One base away there is no much larger clone; base qualities are not given.

This receptor chain uses TRBV6-5 and TRBJ2-5, with 11 bases in between that match TRBD2. The sample taken for sequencing was naive CD8+ T cells sorted from blood. Sample cell subset or site, as interpreted from the label and publication: CD45RA+CCR7+. The TCR sequence derives from a man younger than 40 in good health. The CDR3 corresponds to CASSIGTSGRETQYF. The DNA is as follows: TGTGCCAGCAGTATAGGGACTAGCGGCCGGGAGACCCAGTACTTC.